This T cell receptor beta chain was sequenced for a study of T-cell reconstitution after alpha-beta-depleted transplantation in children. This CDR3 has 12 residues. The V and J ends lost 0 bases and 4 bases respectively, with 4 bases between them. Germline loops: CDR1 LGHNA, CDR2 YNFKEQ. This clonotype appeared many times. Unique molecular identifiers were incorporated when the TCRbeta library was constructed. Using its own MiXCR run on the PCR reads, TCRdb lists one record per CDR3 protein. Of approximately 200,000 distinct CDR3 sequences in the sample, 5% to 6.5% were seen once. This sequence originates from a girl in the first two years of life with combined immunodeficiency, due to receive a stem cell transplant. The rearrangement joins TRBV4-2 to TRBJ2-7; D gene unclear. The sample in question was PBMCs, obtained before TCRalphabeta/CD19-depleted stem cell transplant. The CDR3 DNA sequence: TGTGCCAGCAGCCAAGAAAGGTACGAGCAGTACTTC. Translation: CASSQERYEQYF.